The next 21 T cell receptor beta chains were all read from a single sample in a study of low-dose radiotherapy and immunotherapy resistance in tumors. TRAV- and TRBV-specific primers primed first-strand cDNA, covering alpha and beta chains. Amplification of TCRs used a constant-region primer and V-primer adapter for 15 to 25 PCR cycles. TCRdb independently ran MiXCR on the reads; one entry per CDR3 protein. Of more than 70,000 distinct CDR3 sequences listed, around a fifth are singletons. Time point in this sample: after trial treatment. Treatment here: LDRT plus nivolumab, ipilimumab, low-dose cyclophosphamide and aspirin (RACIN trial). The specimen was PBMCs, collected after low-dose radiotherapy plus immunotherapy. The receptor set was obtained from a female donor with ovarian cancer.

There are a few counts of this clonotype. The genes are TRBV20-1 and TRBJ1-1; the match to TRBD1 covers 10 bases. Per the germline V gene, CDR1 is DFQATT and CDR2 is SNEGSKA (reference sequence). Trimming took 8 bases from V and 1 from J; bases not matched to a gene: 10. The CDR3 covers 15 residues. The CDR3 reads CSTDRGRPANTEAFF. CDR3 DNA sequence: TGCAGTACCGACAGGGGGCGGCCGGCGAACACTGAAGCTTTCTTT.

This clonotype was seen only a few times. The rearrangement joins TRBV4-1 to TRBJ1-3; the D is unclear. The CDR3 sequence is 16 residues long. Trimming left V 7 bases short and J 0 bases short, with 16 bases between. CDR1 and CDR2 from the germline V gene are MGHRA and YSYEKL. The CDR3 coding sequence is TGCGCCAGCACCCCAGACCCCTCCAGCTCTGGAAACACCATATATTTT. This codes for CASTPDPSSSGNTIYF.

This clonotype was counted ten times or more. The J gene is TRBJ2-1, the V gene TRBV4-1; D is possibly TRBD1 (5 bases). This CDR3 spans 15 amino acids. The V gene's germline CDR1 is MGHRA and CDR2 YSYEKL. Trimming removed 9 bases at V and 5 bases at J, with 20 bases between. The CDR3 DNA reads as TGCGCCAGTAGCAGGGTGCGGAGTTCGGACAATGAGCAGTTCTTC. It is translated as CASSRVRSSDNEQFF.

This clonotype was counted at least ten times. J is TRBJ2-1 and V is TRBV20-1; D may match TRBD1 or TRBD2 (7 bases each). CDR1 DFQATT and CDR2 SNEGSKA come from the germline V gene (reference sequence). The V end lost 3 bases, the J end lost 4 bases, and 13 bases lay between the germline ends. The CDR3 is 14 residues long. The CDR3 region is CSARTGRGYNEQFF. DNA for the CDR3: TGCAGTGCTAGGACAGGGCGGGGGTACAATGAGCAGTTCTTC.

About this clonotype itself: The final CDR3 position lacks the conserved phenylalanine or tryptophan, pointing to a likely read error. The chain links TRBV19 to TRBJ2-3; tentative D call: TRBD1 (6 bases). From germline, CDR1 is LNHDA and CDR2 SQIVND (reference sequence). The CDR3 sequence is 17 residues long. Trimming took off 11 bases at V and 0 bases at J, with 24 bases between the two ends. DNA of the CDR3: TGTGCCGGCACGTCGGAGCTAGTGGGGGCTAGCACAGATACGCAGTATCTT. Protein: CAGTSELVGASTDTQYL.

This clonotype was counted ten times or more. The DNA for the CDR3 is TGTGCCAGCAGCACACCCCAGAGGACTAGCGGGAGCTACTACGAGCAGTACTTC. Protein product: CASSTPQRTSGSYYEQYF. The chain carries TRBV7-2 and TRBJ2-7; 13 positions match TRBD2. Trimming at V came to 5 bases and at J to 3 bases, leaving 13 bases not matched to a gene. The V gene's germline CDR1 is SGHTA and CDR2 FQGNSA. This CDR3 region has 18 residues.

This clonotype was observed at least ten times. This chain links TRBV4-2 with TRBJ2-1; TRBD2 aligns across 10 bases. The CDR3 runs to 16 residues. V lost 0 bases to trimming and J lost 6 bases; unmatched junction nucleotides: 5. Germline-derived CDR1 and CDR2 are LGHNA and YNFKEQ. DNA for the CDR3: TGTGCCAGCAGCCAAGATACCCTAGCGGGAGTCAATGAGCAGTTCTTC. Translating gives CASSQDTLAGVNEQFF.

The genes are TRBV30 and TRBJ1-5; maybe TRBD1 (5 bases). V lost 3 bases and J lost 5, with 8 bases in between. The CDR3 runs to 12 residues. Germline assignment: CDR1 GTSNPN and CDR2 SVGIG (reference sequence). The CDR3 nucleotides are TGTGCCTGGAGCAGGGATTATCAGCCCCAGCATTTT. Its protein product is CAWSRDYQPQHF.

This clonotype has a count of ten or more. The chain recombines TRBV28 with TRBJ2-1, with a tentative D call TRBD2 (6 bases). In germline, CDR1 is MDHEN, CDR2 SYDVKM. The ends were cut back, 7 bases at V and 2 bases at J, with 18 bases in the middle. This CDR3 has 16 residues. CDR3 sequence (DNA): TGTGCCAGCACCAGCCTTCGGGGGTTGGCCTACAATGAGCAGTTCTTC. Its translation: CASTSLRGLAYNEQFF.

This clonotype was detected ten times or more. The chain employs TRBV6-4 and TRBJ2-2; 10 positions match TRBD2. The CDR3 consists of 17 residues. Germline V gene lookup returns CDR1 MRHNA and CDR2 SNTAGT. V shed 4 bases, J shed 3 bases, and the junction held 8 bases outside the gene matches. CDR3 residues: CASSVLAGVVDTGELFF. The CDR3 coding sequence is TGTGCCAGCAGTGTTCTAGCGGGAGTCGTTGACACCGGGGAGCTGTTTTTT.

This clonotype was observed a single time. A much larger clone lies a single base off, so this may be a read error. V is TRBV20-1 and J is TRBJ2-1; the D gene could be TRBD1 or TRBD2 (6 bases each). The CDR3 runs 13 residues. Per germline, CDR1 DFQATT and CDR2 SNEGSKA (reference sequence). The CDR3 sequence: CSGGPEPYNDQFF. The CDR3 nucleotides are TGCAGCGGGGGCCCGGAGCCCTACAATGATCAGTTCTTC.

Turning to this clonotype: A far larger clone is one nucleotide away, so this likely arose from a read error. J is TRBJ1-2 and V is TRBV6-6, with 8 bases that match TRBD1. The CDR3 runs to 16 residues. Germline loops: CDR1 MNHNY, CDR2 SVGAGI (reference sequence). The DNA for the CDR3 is TGTGCCAACAGTGAAGTTGGCAGGGGGCCGTTCTATGGCTACACCTTC. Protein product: CANSEVGRGPFYGYTF.

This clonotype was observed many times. The CDR3 reads CSASGVGDMSEGAEQYF. As DNA, the CDR3 is TGCAGTGCTAGTGGGGTCGGGGATATGTCAGAGGGCGCCGAGCAGTACTTC. This chain links TRBV20-1 with TRBJ2-7, with D possibly matching TRBD2 (5 bases). The CDR3 is 17 amino acids. Germline values: CDR1 DFQATT, CDR2 SNEGSKA (reference sequence). Between the trimmed V and J ends, which lost 3 bases and 6 bases, there was a span of 27 bases.

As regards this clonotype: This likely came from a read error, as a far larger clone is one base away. The DNA for the CDR3 is TGTGCCACCAGCGAGACAGGGCGCGAGCAGTTCTTC. It translates to CATSETGREQFF. The V call is TRBV24-1, the J call TRBJ2-1; 7 bases align to TRBD1. Germline loops: CDR1 KGHDR, CDR2 SFDVKD. The CDR3 sequence is 12 residues long. Losses at the gene ends were 7 bases for V and 10 bases for J; bases not matched to a gene: 6.

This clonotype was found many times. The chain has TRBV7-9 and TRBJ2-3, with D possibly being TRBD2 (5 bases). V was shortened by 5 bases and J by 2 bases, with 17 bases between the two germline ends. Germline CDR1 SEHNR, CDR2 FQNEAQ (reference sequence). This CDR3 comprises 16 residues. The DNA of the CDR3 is TGTGCCAGCAGCCCAACTAGTGGTTCGTACACAGATACGCAGTATTTT. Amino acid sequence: CASSPTSGSYTDTQYF.

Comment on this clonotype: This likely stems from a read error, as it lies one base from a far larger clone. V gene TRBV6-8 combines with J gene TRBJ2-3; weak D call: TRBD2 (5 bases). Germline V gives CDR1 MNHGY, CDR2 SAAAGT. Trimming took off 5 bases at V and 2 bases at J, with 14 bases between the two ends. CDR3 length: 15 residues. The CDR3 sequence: CASSERSETTDTQYF. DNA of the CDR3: TGTGCCAGCAGTGAGCGGTCGGAGACCACAGATACGCAGTATTTT.

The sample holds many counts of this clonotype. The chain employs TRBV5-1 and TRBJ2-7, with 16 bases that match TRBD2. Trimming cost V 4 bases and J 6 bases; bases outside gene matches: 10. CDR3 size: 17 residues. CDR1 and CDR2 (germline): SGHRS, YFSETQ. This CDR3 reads CASSHTGTSGRAAEQYF. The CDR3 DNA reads TGCGCCAGCAGCCACACCGGGACTAGCGGGAGGGCTGCCGAGCAGTACTTC.

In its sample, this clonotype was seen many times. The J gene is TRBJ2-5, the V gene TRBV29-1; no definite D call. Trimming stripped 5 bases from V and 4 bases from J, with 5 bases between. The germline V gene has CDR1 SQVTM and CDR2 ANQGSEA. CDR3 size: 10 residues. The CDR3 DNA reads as TGCAGCGTTCGTTCAGAGACCCAGTACTTC. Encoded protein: CSVRSETQYF.

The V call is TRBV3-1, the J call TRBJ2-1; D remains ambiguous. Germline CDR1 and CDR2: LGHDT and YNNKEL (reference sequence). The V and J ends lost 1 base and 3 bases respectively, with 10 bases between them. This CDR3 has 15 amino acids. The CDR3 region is CASSQVVGRYNEQFF. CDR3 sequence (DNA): TGTGCCAGCAGCCAAGTTGTGGGCCGCTACAATGAGCAGTTCTTC.

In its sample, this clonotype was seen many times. CDR3 sequence reads: CASSSTGASGSRYEQYF. The DNA of the CDR3 is TGTGCCAGCAGTTCGACCGGAGCTAGCGGGAGTCGCTACGAGCAGTACTTC. The rearrangement joins TRBV12-3 or TRBV12-4 to TRBJ2-7, with 10 nucleotides matching TRBD2. The ends lost 4 bases at V and 3 bases at J; junction bases unmatched: 12. This CDR3 spans 17 amino acids.

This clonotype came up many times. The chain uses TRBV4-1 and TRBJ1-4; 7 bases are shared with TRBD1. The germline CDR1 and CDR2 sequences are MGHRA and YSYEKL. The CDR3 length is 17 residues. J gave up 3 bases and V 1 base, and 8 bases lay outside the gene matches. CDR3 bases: TGCGCCAGCAGCCAAGGGTCCGCCAGGGGGTCTAATGAAAAACTGTTTTTT. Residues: CASSQGSARGSNEKLFF.